The 16 T cell receptor beta chains below all came from one sample that was sequenced in a study of T cell repertoires in cytomegalovirus infection. MiXCR, applied by TCRdb to the reads, yields one record per CDR3 protein. Found here are approximately 1,000,000 distinct CDR3 sequences, around 31% of them singletons; the top ten hold about an eighth. For these receptors, no antigen is known. The material was cultured CD8+ T cells from PBMCs, obtained from culture after CMV antigen stimulation. These receptors all stem from a human donor in good health (CMV status not recorded). Some clones in this sample may be carry-over from other donors' samples.

On this clonotype itself: This clone may be a read error of a much larger clone one base away. The chain carries TRBV28 and TRBJ2-1; 11 bases align to TRBD2. The germline V gene has CDR1 MDHEN and CDR2 SYDVKM. V trimming: 6 bases; J trimming: 0 bases; junction bases outside the gene matches: 4. This CDR3 has 16 amino acids. The CDR3 nucleotides are TGTGCCAGCAGCATTCTAGCGGGGGGCTCCTACAATGAGCAGTTCTTC. Translating it yields CASSILAGGSYNEQFF.

About this clonotype: A much larger clone lies a single base off, so this may be a read error. The chain joins TRBV7-8 to TRBJ2-3; 13 bases map to TRBD2. CDR1 is SGHVS and CDR2 is FQNEAQ in the germline V gene. The CDR3 is 19 amino acids. The CDR3 bases are TGTGTCAGCAGCACAATTGATATACTAGCGGGGGGGCAGACAGATACGCAGTATTTT. Protein sequence: CVSSTIDILAGGQTDTQYF.

As DNA, the CDR3 is TGCGCCAGCAGCCAAGGGACAGGGGGCAATCAGCCCCAGCATTTT. It yields the protein CASSQGTGGNQPQHF. The genes are TRBV4-1 and TRBJ1-5; 9 positions agree with TRBD1. The CDR3 sequence is 15 residues long. The germline V gene encodes CDR1 MGHRA and CDR2 YSYEKL. J lost 2 bases, V lost 1 base, and 0 bases had no gene match.

This sequence joins TRBV27 and TRBJ2-3; 9 nucleotides match TRBD2. The V segment lost 11 bases and the J segment 4 bases; nucleotides outside the gene matches: 7. The CDR3 extends over 13 amino acids. Germline V gene sequence: CDR1 MNHEY, CDR2 SMNVEV (reference sequence). CDR3 region: CAASGGPSDTQYF. The CDR3 DNA follows: TGTGCCGCCAGCGGGGGGCCGTCAGATACGCAGTATTTT.

This chain connects TRBV5-4 to TRBJ2-7; the D is unclear. V lost 3 bases to trimming and J lost 5 bases, with 18 bases between them. Germline V gene data show CDR1 as SGHNT and CDR2 as YYREEE (reference sequence). The CDR3 covers 15 residues. CDR3 region: CASSSRPPWHHEQYF. The CDR3 bases are TGTGCCAGCAGCTCTCGGCCCCCCTGGCACCACGAGCAGTACTTC.

This clonotype was counted ten times or more. The chain recombines TRBV6-5 with TRBJ1-1; tentatively, D is TRBD1 (5 bases). Per germline, CDR1 MNHEY and CDR2 SVGAGI. The CDR3 is made up of 13 amino acids. Trimming removed 5 bases from V and 11 bases from J, with 18 bases in between. CDR3 residues: CASSKGRYSEAFF. The CDR3 region has the DNA TGTGCCAGCAGTAAGGGACGCTACTCGGAGGCTTTCTTT.

This rearrangement joins TRBV10-3 to TRBJ2-7; D may be TRBD1 (6 bases). The CDR3 covers 11 residues. Trimming shortened V by 10 bases and J by 4 bases, and 11 bases separated the two germline ends. Germline CDR1 ENHRY, CDR2 SYGVKD. The CDR3 region has the DNA TGTGCCACGATGGACAGTTACGAGCAGTACGTC. Its translation is CATMDSYEQYV.

This clonotype was detected a few times. The chain recombines TRBV6-4 with TRBJ1-1; tentative D call: TRBD1 (5 bases). This CDR3 is built from 13 residues. Between the trimmed V and J ends, which lost 0 bases and 7 bases, there was a span of 9 bases. Germline assignment: CDR1 MRHNA and CDR2 SNTAGT. The CDR3 is CASSDSTALEAFF. The CDR3 nucleotides are TGTGCCAGCAGTGACTCGACAGCCCTTGAAGCTTTCTTT.

As DNA, the CDR3 is TGTGCCAGCAGATCCGGACAGGGGACTTTCTATAATTCACCCCTCCACTTT. Translated: CASRSGQGTFYNSPLHF. The gene calls are TRBV27 and TRBJ1-6; 9 nucleotides agree with TRBD1. CDR1 is MNHEY, CDR2 SMNVEV, per germline (reference sequence). The V segment lost 6 bases and the J segment 3 bases; nucleotides outside the gene matches: 9. The CDR3 covers 17 residues.

Of note for this clonotype: Mismatch with germline at one junction end may stem from a read error. The rearrangement links TRBV6-2 or TRBV6-3 to TRBJ2-1; the D gene is possibly TRBD1 (7 bases). In germline, CDR1 is MNHEY, CDR2 SVGEGT. The CDR3 extends over 17 amino acids. Here the CDR3 reads CANSPLGLQGGPDEQFF. In nucleotides, the CDR3 is TGTGCCAACAGTCCCCTAGGTCTTCAGGGGGGCCCTGATGAGCAGTTCTTC.

J is TRBJ1-1 and V is TRBV4-1; no clear D gene. The CDR3 covers 12 residues. Germline loops: CDR1 MGHRA, CDR2 YSYEKL. V shed 1 base and J shed 9 bases, with 9 bases lying between them. The CDR3 DNA reads as TGCGCCAGCAGCCAAGGGGGATTCCAAGCTTTCTTT. Amino acid sequence: CASSQGGFQAFF.

The V call is TRBV10-2, the J call TRBJ2-3; 8 positions agree with TRBD2. CDR3 length: 16 amino acids. J lost 0 bases, V lost 8 bases, and 10 bases had no gene match. From germline, CDR1 is WSHSY and CDR2 SAAADI. The chain's CDR3 is CASEDGGGVSTDTQYF. For the CDR3, the DNA is TGCGCCAGCGAAGACGGGGGGGGGGTTAGCACAGATACGCAGTATTTT.

This clonotype was counted only a few times. The rearrangement uses TRBV11-3 and TRBJ2-1, with 8 bases that match TRBD1. V shed 5 bases, J shed 3 bases, and the junction held 12 bases outside the gene matches. This CDR3 region has 17 residues. Per the germline V gene, CDR1 is SGHNT and CDR2 is YENEEA. The CDR3 spells CASSPLLGQVDYNEQFF. The CDR3 region has the DNA TGTGCCAGCAGCCCCCTCCTGGGACAGGTAGACTACAATGAGCAGTTCTTC.

This clonotype was seen a few times. The genes are TRBV6-1 and TRBJ1-1; tentatively, D is TRBD1 (5 bases). Germline-derived CDR1 and CDR2 are MNHNS and SASEGT. Trimming shortened V by 6 bases and J by 8 bases, and 13 bases separated the two germline ends. The CDR3 consists of 12 residues. The CDR3 DNA follows: TGTGCCAGCAGGCTGGGACTCAAAGAAGCTTTCTTT. Translating gives CASRLGLKEAFF.

The chain recombines TRBV5-1 with TRBJ2-7; D ambiguous. The length of the CDR3 is 14 residues. CDR1 SGHRS and CDR2 YFSETQ come from the germline V gene. V dropped 2 bases and J dropped 6 bases, with 15 bases sitting between them. The CDR3 sequence: CASSFSSAVFEQYF. The CDR3 coding sequence is TGCGCCAGCAGCTTTTCGTCGGCCGTGTTCGAGCAGTACTTC.

The chain recombines TRBV12-3 or TRBV12-4 with TRBJ1-2; weak D call: TRBD1 (6 bases). V lost 6 bases and J lost 3, with 26 bases in between. The CDR3 has 18 residues. CDR3 residues: CASSPTPPTGSEDYGYTF. In DNA, the CDR3 is TGTGCCAGCAGCCCCACGCCGCCCACAGGGTCAGAGGACTATGGCTACACCTTC.